The source of this TCR beta chain is a study of blood T cells in healthy people across ages. The CDR3 consists of 15 residues. Trimming removed 2 bases from V and 4 bases from J, with 14 bases in between. Alongside a J-beta primer mix, a sample-barcoded 5' primer served in a second PCR lasting about 7 to 11 cycles. TCRdb redid the calling of the 5' RACE reads with MiXCR, one entry per CDR3 protein. Of 650,000 to 800,000 distinct CDR3 sequences listed, around 45% are singletons. The clonotype was recovered from a man in his 60s in good health. The rearrangement uses TRBV12-3 or TRBV12-4 and TRBJ1-1, with D tentatively TRBD1 (5 bases). Sequencing was performed on blood. Here the CDR3 reads CASSLTPGAGTEAFF. CDR3 DNA: TGTGCCAGCAGTTTAACACCCGGGGCGGGCACTGAAGCTTTCTTT.